Listed here are 13 T cell receptor beta chains from one sample, sequenced in a study of Graves' ophthalmopathy and Graves' hyperthyroidism. Researchers took RNA transcripts and amplified TCR beta CDR3 regions from them. HTBI-primed first-round RT-PCR preceded second-round multiplex PCR. A single record per CDR3 protein comes from TCRdb applying MiXCR to the multiplex PCR reads. The table shows some 380,000 distinct CDR3 sequences, with approximately 15% occurring only once. Sequences were obtained from peripheral blood. All receptors come from a woman aged 18-29 years with stable Graves' hyperthyroidism.

This clonotype was found many times. The chain combines TRBV19 with TRBJ1-1; D gene uncertain. CDR3 size: 14 residues. The germline V gene has CDR1 LNHDA and CDR2 SQIVND (reference sequence). The CDR3 loop is CACGRNIPNTEAFF. The CDR3 DNA reads TGTGCTTGTGGCCGGAACATTCCGAACACTGAAGCTTTCTTT.

This clonotype was picked up many times. The CDR3 loop reads CASSPPGAYGYTF. The CDR3 region has the DNA TGTGCCAGCTCACCCCCGGGGGCCTATGGCTACACCTTC. This chain connects TRBV18 to TRBJ1-2; D is possibly TRBD1 (6 bases). Trimming took 3 bases from V and 4 from J, leaving 9 bases between them. CDR1 and CDR2 (germline): KGHSH, LQKENI. The CDR3 has 13 amino acids. Full variable domain (outside the CDR3, taken from reference TRBV18 and TRBJ1-2): NAGVMQNPRHLVRRRGQEARLRCSPMKGHSHVYWYRQLPEEGLKFMVYLQKENIIDESGMPKERFSAEFPKEGPSILRIQQVVRGDSAAYFCASSPPGAYGYTFGSGTRLTVV.

This clonotype was seen more than once but under ten times. The chain joins TRBV2 to TRBJ1-5; D perhaps matches TRBD1 (6 bases). The CDR3 has 16 amino acids. The V end lost 0 bases, the J end lost 2 bases, and 11 bases lay between the germline ends. Germline V gives CDR1 SNHLY, CDR2 FYNNEI. CDR3 nucleotide sequence: TGTGCCAGCAGTGAAGCGGGGGGCACAGGCAATCAGCCCCAGCATTTT. It codes for CASSEAGGTGNQPQHF.

This clonotype was seen at least ten times. The V call is TRBV12-3 or TRBV12-4, the J call TRBJ2-5; 8 bases agree with TRBD2. V was clipped by 6 bases and J by 1 base; unmatched bases: 4. The CDR3 is made up of 14 amino acids. The CDR3 nucleotides read TGTGCCAGCAGACCCGGGACTAGCCAAGAGACCCAGTACTTC. Protein sequence: CASRPGTSQETQYF.

At least ten counts were recorded for this clonotype. The chain carries TRBV6-5 and TRBJ2-2; D uncertain. Trimming removed 0 bases from V and 6 bases from J, with 8 bases in between. Germline V gene lookup returns CDR1 MNHEY and CDR2 SVGAGI. The CDR3 is made up of 14 amino acids. The CDR3 sequence is CASSYSIAPGELFF. The CDR3 coding sequence is TGTGCCAGCAGTTACTCCATAGCTCCCGGGGAGCTGTTTTTT.

In its sample, this clonotype was seen once. This sequence joins TRBV12-3 or TRBV12-4 and TRBJ1-3; TRBD1 matches 7 bases. The CDR3 totals 14 residues. The junction had 5 bases not matched to a gene; V was cut back by 6 bases and J by 3 bases. The CDR3 DNA follows: TGTGCCAGCAGACTCGCAGGGGGTGGAAACACCATATATTTT. It is translated as CASRLAGGGNTIYF.

This clonotype has at least ten counts. The rearrangement uses TRBV7-2 and TRBJ1-5; D is uncertain. The CDR3 contains 15 residues. Trimming removed 1 base from V and 3 bases from J, with 10 bases in between. Per germline, CDR1 SGHTA and CDR2 FQGNSA. The CDR3 sequence is CASSLVSGYNQPQHF. The CDR3 region has the DNA TGTGCCAGCAGCTTAGTCTCCGGGTACAATCAGCCCCAGCATTTT.

This clonotype was found many times. The gene calls are TRBV9 and TRBJ1-5; no reliable D call. The CDR3 is 15 residues long. The germline V gene has CDR1 SGDLS and CDR2 YYNGEE. V was shortened by 4 bases and J by 0 bases, with 11 bases between the two germline ends. CDR3 in DNA: TGTGCCAGCAGCCTTGGCCCCAATAGCAATCAGCCCCAGCATTTT. This codes for CASSLGPNSNQPQHF.

The sample holds many counts of this clonotype. This chain links TRBV2 with TRBJ2-5, with a weak D call TRBD2 (6 bases). Germline values: CDR1 SNHLY, CDR2 FYNNEI. CDR3 length equals 12 residues. Trimming took 7 bases from V and 7 from J, leaving 13 bases between them. The CDR3 DNA is TGTGCCAGCATCGGGGGATCGGGGACCCAGTACTTC. It is translated as CASIGGSGTQYF.

This clonotype was observed at least ten times. V usage is TRBV2 and J usage is TRBJ2-7, with 11 positions matching TRBD1. The CDR3 is 16 residues long. Germline loops: CDR1 SNHLY, CDR2 FYNNEI. J gave up 5 bases and V 6 bases, and 12 bases lay outside the gene matches. The CDR3 protein is CASSPQGGQGAHEQYF. The CDR3 nucleotides are TGTGCCAGCAGCCCCCAGGGAGGACAGGGGGCTCACGAGCAGTACTTC.

The V gene is TRBV12-3 or TRBV12-4, the J gene TRBJ1-2; perhaps TRBD1 as D (5 bases). The CDR3 sequence is 12 residues long. V dropped 10 bases and J dropped 3 bases, with 12 bases sitting between them. CDR3 protein: CATWEGDYGYTF. CDR3 DNA: TGTGCCACCTGGGAAGGGGACTATGGCTACACCTTC.

With respect to this clonotype: This may be a read error, as it is one base from a much larger clone. V gene TRBV5-1 combines with J gene TRBJ2-7; D is possibly TRBD1 or TRBD2 (5 bases each). The CDR3 is 14 amino acids. Germline CDR1 SGHRS, CDR2 YFSETQ. The chain's CDR3 is CSSSTHGTSYEQYF. CDR3 DNA: TGCTCCAGCAGCACGCACGGGACCTCCTACGAGCAGTACTTC.

This clonotype was observed many times. The CDR3 bases are TGCAGTGCTAGAAAGGGGGAGGCTCAGCCCCAGCATTTT. Its translation: CSARKGEAQPQHF. The rearrangement joins TRBV20-1 to TRBJ1-5; TRBD1 is a possible D gene (6 bases). The germline V and J ends were trimmed by 2 bases and 6 bases, with 11 bases remaining between them. There are 13 residues in the CDR3. The V gene's germline CDR1 is DFQATT and CDR2 SNEGSKA (reference sequence).